This T cell receptor beta chain originates from a study of blood T cell repertoires in COVID-19 (dated by TCRdb to the early 2020s). About the full investigation: Collaborator samples came from the United States, Italy and Spain and covered acute and convalescent phases of COVID-19. The prospective study material was composed of cDNA or gDNA derived from T cells, B-cell-depleted T cells, or PBMCs. Subjects who had been exposed to COVID-19, were actively infected with it, or had recovered from it provided the deeply sampled blood TCRbeta repertoires that made up the dataset. The repertoires were made available in a free public database intended to serve as a resource for research on the immune response to SARS-CoV-2. Samples came from the ongoing ImmuneRACE study (first 160 participants) plus 1,254 subjects from 6 global collaborators. The sample metadata nearly always contained a de-identified subject ID, COVID-19 status, age in years and sex. Where HLA class I and class II types were available, the types were taken from metadata supplied by the sample provider, not from assay-based typing. The research as a whole found: The quantity of clinical and demographic metadata differed by source and by participant and was supplied without curation.

Participants in the prospective study were enrolled through a virtual design, were aged roughly 18 to 90 years, and lived in under 25 United States geographic areas. To assign participants to cohorts, the prospective study relied on clinical history that participants themselves reported in a screening survey and a study questionnaire. A participant counted as exposed if, within 2 weeks of entering the study, that participant had been in contact with someone who had a PCR-confirmed or clinician-diagnosed COVID-19 case. In the prospective study, whole blood, serum and a nasopharyngeal or oropharyngeal swab were collected from each participant by mobile phlebotomists. Over a roughly 2-month period, participants in the prospective study had the option of providing additional blood draws and questionnaires. Blood samples from the prospective study were shipped frozen or at room temperature prior to DNA extraction.

V sheds 2 bases and J sheds 6 bases, leaving 10 bases between their ends. The germline V gene gives CDR1 as SGHTA and CDR2 as FQGNSA. Inclusive of the bounding cysteine and phenylalanine, the CDR3 is 13 residues long. Of the read, only the CDR3 DNA is kept; its 39 bases are in frame from base 1. The immunoSEQ Assay, a bias-controlled multiplex PCR, was used to amplify TCRbeta CDR3 regions from genomic DNA. Processing in the source paper ran as follows. Within the assay, amplification of reference gene primers was used to estimate how many nucleated cells each sample contained. To quantify the absolute abundance of each unique TCRbeta CDR3 rearrangement, sequence reads were collapsed and filtered. For each sample, productive Simpson clonality was calculated as the square root of Simpson's diversity index across productive rearrangements. Drawn from immuneACCESS, this table holds only the in-frame rearrangements with V and J called that TCRdb kept. Clones are partly lost; checked studies trace under half to an unresolved V gene and leave the rest unexplained. The DNA was the basis for D and trimming; V, J and clone size are from that table. For this sample there are about 140,000 clones; roughly 80% appear just once. The ten largest make up about 1.5% of the sample.

A note on this clone: The specificity of this receptor is unknown. Per-base quality was not reported, and no clone a single base away is much larger than it.

Recombination linked TRBV7-2 to TRBJ1-1; perhaps TRBD1 is the D gene, with 5 bases matching. The sample taken for sequencing was PBMCs or T cells enriched from blood (not recorded which). This TCR was sampled from a woman between 18 and 29 years old who had been exposed to COVID-19. The bases are TGTGCCAGCAGCTTATTGGGGGGTTCTGAAGCTTTCTTT. It encodes CASSLLGGSEAFF.